The T cell receptor beta chain under discussion was sequenced for a study of monozygotic twins with inflammatory bowel disease (dated 2019 in TCRdb). The study in broad terms: In total, 30 or so monozygotic twin pairs made up the full study: 19 Danish pairs, all IBD-discordant, plus nine German pairs, of which four were IBD-concordant and five were IBD-discordant. Disease-associated traits were sought mainly through comparisons between IBD patients and their genetically identical healthy co-twins within discordant pairs. Each individual had, on average, about 151 000 unique TCRalpha sequences and 181 000 unique TCRbeta sequences available for analysis. Overall study outcomes, separate from this receptor: Distinction between different T cell subtypes could not be achieved in the analysis. IBD patients had lower TCRbeta repertoire diversity, measured by the inverse Simpson index, than their healthy co-twins. The results gave no support for a single strong signal or clonotype linked to IBD. IBD patients shared fewer clonotypes with other individuals than healthy twins did, most markedly in patients showing signs of disease activity. No difference in repertoire similarity was observed between concordant and discordant twins, possibly owing to limited statistical power. Background noise and inter-individual variability may have been introduced into the repertoires by the differing immunosuppressive treatments among patients.

The CDR3 covers 21 residues, taking in both the cysteine and the phenylalanine. Only the protein is on record. CDR1 and CDR2, looked up from the germline V gene, are KGHDR and SFDVKD. On this clonotype: It has no known antigen specificity.

From each donor, a roughly 2.5 ml peripheral blood sample was drawn into PAXgene tubes and stored at -80 degrees C. Without any T cell sorting, total RNA was extracted from whole blood using the PAXgene blood miRNA kit on an automated QIAcube. Deep TCRalpha and TCRbeta repertoire profiling with unique molecular barcoding was performed on peripheral blood of monozygotic twin pairs concordant or discordant for inflammatory bowel disease. Smoking habits were recorded for all twin pairs, with individuals classified as current, former or never smokers. The protocol used for the library was 5' RACE. For each TCR library, around 3,500 ng of total RNA was used. For each sample, cDNA synthesis was carried out in eight separate reactions using SMARTScribe reverse transcriptase. During cDNA synthesis, unique molecular identifiers containing a 6-nucleotide sample barcode were introduced by template switching. TCRalpha and TCRbeta cDNA was amplified by two nested PCRs of around 16 and 10 cycles, with bead purification after each PCR. Before amplification, cDNA was treated with uracil DNA-glycosylase and purified using the QIAquick PCR purification kit. In the second PCR, Illumina TruSeq-compatible adapters and sample-specific barcodes were added. TapeStation and Qubit were used to check library quality and concentration, and 5 ng of each library went into the pool. Sequencing of pooled libraries was carried out on an Illumina HiSeq2500 single-index Rapid Run using 2 x 100 bp reads and custom sequencing primers. The original pipeline was this. MiGEC version 1.2.6 was used for UMI-based consensus assembly, which corrected PCR and sequencing errors. MiXCR version 2.1.1 was used for V(D)J alignment, clonotype assembly and CDR3 extraction. To normalise gene usage, clonotype sharing and MAIT/NKT TCR abundance, the top 1000, 10 000 and 20 000 clonotypes in each sample were analysed. Diversity was computed as the inverse Simpson index with the vegan R package after downsampling to 27 000 UMIs. Paired Mann-Whitney U tests were applied to discordant twin pairs, with Benjamini-Hochberg correction for multiple testing. The reads went through TCRdb reprocessing, and each CDR3 protein sequence gets one entry with no DNA. The V and J calls and clone size come from TCRdb's table, not from the authors' own analysis. This sample's records show a few hundred thousand distinct CDR3 sequences. The ten largest clonotypes hold 5.6% of the sample.

In this chain, TRBV24-1 is recombined with TRBJ2-1; TCRdb gives TRBD1 as the D gene, but with no DNA this cannot be confirmed. The source material was blood. This receptor was taken from a human donor with ulcerative colitis or Crohn's disease, or a healthy co-twin of an affected twin (not recorded which). The CDR3 region reads CATSERPLRGPGGKIYNEQFF.